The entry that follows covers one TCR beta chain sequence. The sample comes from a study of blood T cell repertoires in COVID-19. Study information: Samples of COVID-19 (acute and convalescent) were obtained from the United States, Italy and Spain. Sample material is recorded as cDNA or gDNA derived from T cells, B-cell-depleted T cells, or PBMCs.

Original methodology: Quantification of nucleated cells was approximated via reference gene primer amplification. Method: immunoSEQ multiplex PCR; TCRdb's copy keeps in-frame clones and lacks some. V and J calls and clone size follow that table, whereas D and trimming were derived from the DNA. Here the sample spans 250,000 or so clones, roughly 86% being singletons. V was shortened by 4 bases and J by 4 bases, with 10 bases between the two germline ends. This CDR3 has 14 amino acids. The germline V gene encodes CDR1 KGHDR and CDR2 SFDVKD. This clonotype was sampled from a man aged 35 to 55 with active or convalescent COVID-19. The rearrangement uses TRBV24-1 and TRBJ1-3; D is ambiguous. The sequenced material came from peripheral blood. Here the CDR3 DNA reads TGTGCCACCAGTGACAGTTTGGCCGGAAACACCATATATTTT. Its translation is CATSDSLAGNTIYF.